A single sample is the source of the 5 T cell receptor beta chains below, sequenced in a study of OX40 agonist ivuxolimab in advanced cancers. The method was immunoSEQ multiplex PCR; TCRdb's version includes in-frame clones alone and lacks a portion of them. The data show tens of thousands of clones, around 89% seen once. Sequences were derived from CD4+ or CD8+ T cells sorted from blood, sampled in a trial of the OX40 agonist ivuxolimab. These receptors were obtained from an adult with an advanced solid tumor such as melanoma, head and neck, liver or kidney cancer.

Points on this clone: The junction departs from germline at one end; a sequencing error may be responsible. DNA of the CDR3: TGTGCCAGCAGCCTGGCTAGCGGGAACCCCGGGGAGCTGTTTTTT. It specifies CASSLASGNPGELFF. V gene TRBV9 combines with J gene TRBJ2-2; 9 bases match TRBD2. CDR1 SGDLS and CDR2 YYNGEE come from the germline V gene. This CDR3 region has 15 residues.

The chain links TRBV12-5 to TRBJ1-4; D call uncertain. The CDR3 is 14 amino acids. V shed 5 bases and J shed 8 bases, with 15 bases lying between them. Germline V CDR1 and CDR2: LGHNT, FRNRAP. CDR3 bases: TGTGCTAGTGGTCCCGGTTTTGGGTGGGAAAAACTGTTTTTT. Residues: CASGPGFGWEKLFF.

This sequence joins TRBV6-5 and TRBJ2-2, with 10 bases fitting TRBD2. Losses at the gene ends were 6 bases for V and 6 bases for J; bases not matched to a gene: 7. The germline CDR1 and CDR2 sequences are MNHEY and SVGAGI. CDR3 length equals 15 residues. The chain's CDR3 is CASRGTSGTAGELFF. The CDR3 nucleotides are TGTGCCAGCAGAGGAACTAGCGGGACTGCCGGGGAGCTGTTTTTT.

V and J are TRBV29-1 and TRBJ1-2; D perhaps matches TRBD1 (5 bases). Between the trimmed V and J ends, which lost 4 bases and 4 bases, there was a span of 13 bases. The CDR3 consists of 13 residues. CDR1 and CDR2 (germline): SQVTM, ANQGSEA. The CDR3, as DNA: TGCAGCGTTGCCACGGGGCACTTCTATGGCTACACCTTC. Amino acid sequence: CSVATGHFYGYTF.

This clone was observed once. The rearrangement uses TRBV10-1 and TRBJ1-2; possibly TRBD1 for D (5 bases). The V gene's germline CDR1 is WNHNN and CDR2 SYGVQD (reference sequence). There are 13 residues in the CDR3. Trimming removed 2 bases at V and 9 bases at J, with 13 bases between. The CDR3, as DNA: TGCGCCAGCAGTGAGCTCAAGTCAGGGAGCTACACCTTC. Amino acid sequence: CASSELKSGSYTF.